Ten or more counts support the clone carrying this TCR beta chain. Antigen: not known. The V gene lost 0 bases and the J gene lost 0 bases, with 10 bases spanning the gap. The CDR3 loop spans 16 amino acids. From germline, CDR1 is MGHRA and CDR2 YSYEKL. From the 5' RACE reads, TCRdb called clonotypes with MiXCR, one entry per CDR3 protein. The sample lists 50,000 or so distinct CDR3 sequences, under 30% seen once, with about 23% in the top ten. This entry comes from a study of neurological immune-mediated disorders. General study points: In HTLV-1-associated myelopathy, TCR clonal expansion was greatest, and in multiple sclerosis it was least, below healthy controls. Private repertoires in all groups were suggested, as expanded clones shared no CDR3 amino acid sequences across subjects.

Libraries used 2 million unsorted PBMCs kept frozen in RNAlater. This TCR came from a woman aged 70-85 years in good health. The chain uses TRBV4-1 and TRBJ2-3; D not resolved. Sequences were obtained from PBMCs. CDR3 amino acids: CASSQEKWGSTDTQYF. For the CDR3, the DNA is TGCGCCAGCAGCCAAGAAAAATGGGGAAGCACAGATACGCAGTATTTT.